The 19 T cell receptor beta chains presented below share a single source sample, sequenced in a study of low-dose radiotherapy and immunotherapy resistance in tumors. This sample's time point: after trial treatment. Treatment reported: LDRT plus nivolumab, ipilimumab, low-dose cyclophosphamide and aspirin (RACIN trial). Gene-specific TRAV and TRBV primers were used for first-strand cDNA, covering alpha and beta chains. PCR amplification of the TCRs was performed with Phusion for 15 to 25 PCR cycles, and it relied on a constant-region primer together with a V-primer adapter. MiXCR, applied by TCRdb to the reads, yields one record per CDR3 protein. The sample records more than 90,000 distinct CDR3 sequences, less than 25% being singletons. Specimen: PBMCs, collected after low-dose radiotherapy plus immunotherapy. The receptor source for this set is a male donor with prostate cancer.

The gene calls are TRBV2 and TRBJ2-1, with 10 bases fitting TRBD2. V was pared by 3 bases and J by 9 bases, with 8 bases of the junction left unmatched. Per the germline V gene, CDR1 is SNHLY and CDR2 is FYNNEI. The length of the CDR3 is 15 residues. CDR3 DNA sequence: TGTGCCAGCAGTGACGGGAGCGGGAGGGTTTCTGAGCAGTTCTTC. Its translation: CASSDGSGRVSEQFF.

This clonotype was seen ten or more times. J is TRBJ1-5 and V is TRBV6-6; D not resolved. V lost 0 bases and J lost 4, with 7 bases in between. The germline V gene has CDR1 MNHNY and CDR2 SVGAGI (reference sequence). There are 14 residues in the CDR3. CDR3 region: CASSYSTPNQPQHF. CDR3 sequence (DNA): TGTGCCAGCAGTTACTCTACCCCGAATCAGCCCCAGCATTTT.

CDR3 residues: CSARAPGGAAYEQYF. DNA of the CDR3: TGCAGTGCTAGGGCGCCCGGAGGGGCCGCCTACGAGCAGTACTTC. This sequence joins TRBV20-1 and TRBJ2-7, with D possibly matching TRBD2 (6 bases). Germline V gene lookup returns CDR1 DFQATT and CDR2 SNEGSKA (reference sequence). This CDR3 contains 15 residues. Trimming took 3 bases from V and 2 from J, leaving 17 bases between them.

In this sample, this clonotype turned up many times. V usage is TRBV7-9 and J usage is TRBJ2-3; 9 nucleotides agree with TRBD2. This CDR3 is 16 amino acids long. Germline V gene lookup returns CDR1 SEHNR and CDR2 FQNEAQ (reference sequence). Trimming took 0 bases from V and 11 from J; bases not matched to a gene: 12. The DNA of the CDR3 is TGTGCCAGCAGCTTAGCGATTAGCGGGGGCGGGATGGGGCAGTATTTT. Translated, it gives CASSLAISGGGMGQYF.

This clonotype showed up many times. J is TRBJ2-6 and V is TRBV3-1; D not resolved. V lost 4 bases to trimming and J lost 2 bases, with 9 bases between them. This CDR3 is 15 amino acids long. Germline loops: CDR1 LGHDT, CDR2 YNNKEL (reference sequence). The CDR3 DNA sequence: TGTGCCAGCAGCCCCCAATGGACTGGGGCCAACGTCCTGACTTTC. This sequence encodes CASSPQWTGANVLTF.

This clonotype was detected many times. The genes are TRBV6-6 and TRBJ2-5; D remains ambiguous. CDR3 size: 14 residues. Germline V gene data show CDR1 as MNHNY and CDR2 as SVGAGI (reference sequence). V was clipped by 2 bases and J by 4 bases, with 11 bases between them. The CDR3 region has the DNA TGTGCCAGCAGTTACGACGTCGGTGTAGAGACCCAGTACTTC. Its protein is CASSYDVGVETQYF.

The sample holds many counts of this clonotype. This chain connects TRBV5-4 to TRBJ2-7; 9 bases map to TRBD2. Germline V gene lookup returns CDR1 SGHNT and CDR2 YYREEE (reference sequence). This CDR3 spans 16 amino acids. The trim removed 0 bases at V and 2 bases at J, leaving 6 bases unmatched. Here the CDR3 reads CASSLGGLAGPYEQYF. In nucleotides, the CDR3 is TGTGCCAGCAGCTTGGGGGGTCTAGCGGGGCCCTACGAGCAGTACTTC.

This clonotype has at least ten counts. The V and J genes are TRBV2 and TRBJ1-6; 8 bases are a match to TRBD1. The CDR3 consists of 16 residues. Unmatched junction bases numbered 9, after V lost 5 bases and J lost 6 bases. Germline V gene data show CDR1 as SNHLY and CDR2 as FYNNEI. This CDR3 is CASSWGPGQGNSPLHF. In nucleotides, the CDR3 is TGTGCCAGCAGTTGGGGGCCCGGACAGGGTAATTCACCCCTCCACTTT.

The gene calls are TRBV10-1 and TRBJ2-3, with 7 positions matching TRBD2. Germline loops: CDR1 WNHNN, CDR2 SYGVQD (reference sequence). V shed 4 bases and J 6 bases; nucleotides not matched to a gene: 7. The CDR3 runs 14 residues. This CDR3 reads CASSVSSGVDTQYF. The CDR3 bases are TGCGCCAGCAGTGTGTCCAGCGGGGTCGATACGCAGTATTTT.

This chain connects TRBV2 to TRBJ2-1, with 10 bases aligning to TRBD2. The germline gives CDR1 SNHLY, CDR2 FYNNEI. J lost 6 bases, V lost 7 bases, and 9 bases had no gene match. The CDR3 has 15 residues. The CDR3 protein is CASNPRTSGGNEQFF. For the CDR3, the DNA is TGTGCCAGCAATCCCCGGACTAGCGGTGGCAATGAGCAGTTCTTC. The full variable domain, completed using reference TRBV2 and TRBJ2-1, is EPEVTQTPSHQVTQMGQEVILRCVPISNHLYFYWYRQILGQKVEFLVSFYNNEISEKSEIFDDQFSVERPDGSNFTLKIRSTKLEDSAMYFCASNPRTSGGNEQFFGPGTRLTVL.

This clonotype was recorded at least ten times. The CDR3 DNA sequence: TGTGCCAGCACTCCGGACGGGGCCATCTATGGCTACACCTTC. This translates into CASTPDGAIYGYTF. The gene calls are TRBV6-5 and TRBJ1-2; tentatively, D is TRBD1 (5 bases). Germline CDR1 reads MNHEY; CDR2 reads SVGAGI. This CDR3 comprises 14 residues. V dropped 7 bases and J dropped 4 bases, with 16 bases sitting between them.

Ten or more counts support this clonotype. The chain links TRBV12-5 to TRBJ2-4; 9 nucleotides line up with TRBD1. Trimming removed 4 bases from V and 3 bases from J; junction bases left unmatched: 7. The CDR3 is 16 amino acids. Germline lookup yields CDR1 LGHNT and CDR2 FRNRAP. DNA of the CDR3: TGTGCTAGTGGTTGGAGACAGGGGGATAGCAAAAACATTCAGTACTTC. Its protein product is CASGWRQGDSKNIQYF.

This clonotype was seen repeatedly, ten times or more. The chain has TRBV4-1 and TRBJ1-4; TRBD1 might be the D (6 bases). Trimming shortened V by 1 base and J by 10 bases, and 19 bases separated the two germline ends. The germline V gene has CDR1 MGHRA and CDR2 YSYEKL. There are 16 residues in the CDR3. The CDR3 is CASSQAHLLTGRKLFF. As DNA, the CDR3 is TGCGCCAGCAGCCAAGCCCATCTTCTGACAGGTCGAAAACTGTTTTTT.

This clonotype occurred many times. The V and J genes are TRBV7-9 and TRBJ1-1; no definite D call. The CDR3 contains 15 residues. V lost 5 bases and J 4 bases, leaving 17 bases between the germline ends. Germline CDR1 is SEHNR and CDR2 is FQNEAQ (reference sequence). This chain's CDR3 is CASSSQDQGITEAFF. DNA for the CDR3: TGTGCCAGCAGCAGCCAGGACCAAGGCATCACTGAAGCTTTCTTT.

The table lists this clonotype with many counts. The rearrangement joins TRBV5-6 to TRBJ1-3; D not resolved. There are 16 residues in the CDR3. Trimming removed 0 bases at V and 0 bases at J, with 10 bases between. Germline V gene sequence: CDR1 SGHDT, CDR2 YYEEEE. Here the CDR3 reads CASSLEATTSGNTIYF. CDR3 coding DNA: TGTGCCAGCAGCTTGGAGGCGACGACCTCTGGAAACACCATATATTTT.

The chain has TRBV19 and TRBJ2-1; D not certain. The ends were cut back, 9 bases at V and 0 bases at J, with 9 bases in the middle. Germline lookup yields CDR1 LNHDA and CDR2 SQIVND (reference sequence). This CDR3 contains 13 residues. CDR3 sequence reads: CASEITSYNEQFF. The CDR3, as DNA: TGTGCCAGCGAGATTACCTCCTACAATGAGCAGTTCTTC.

In its sample, this clonotype was seen a few times. Since a much larger clone is just one base distant, this may be a read error. V and J are TRBV7-9 and TRBJ2-7; 9 positions agree with TRBD1. This CDR3 is built from 12 residues. Germline CDR1 reads SEHNR; CDR2 reads FQNEAQ (reference sequence). Trimming removed 4 bases from V and 6 bases from J; junction bases left unmatched: 1. The CDR3 protein is CASSWTGVEQYF. For the CDR3, the DNA is TGTGCCAGCAGCTGGACAGGGGTCGAGCAGTACTTC.

This clonotype has a count of ten or more. This chain uses TRBV3-1 with TRBJ1-2, with D uncertain. This CDR3 contains 15 residues. The V end lost 1 base, the J end lost 2 bases, and 11 bases lay between the germline ends. CDR1 and CDR2 from the germline V gene are LGHDT and YNNKEL (reference sequence). The CDR3 loop reads CASSQGADHNYGYTF. In nucleotides, the CDR3 is TGTGCCAGCAGCCAAGGGGCCGATCACAACTATGGCTACACCTTC.

This clonotype was seen a few times. The CDR3 coding sequence is TGTGCCAGCAGTCGCCCGGGCGGGGGGGTAGACAATGAGCAGTTCTTC. This encodes CASSRPGGGVDNEQFF. The rearrangement links TRBV27 to TRBJ2-1; 9 nucleotides agree with TRBD2. In germline, CDR1 is MNHEY, CDR2 SMNVEV (reference sequence). J was trimmed by 5 bases and V by 5 bases; bases with no gene match: 10. This CDR3 spans 16 amino acids.